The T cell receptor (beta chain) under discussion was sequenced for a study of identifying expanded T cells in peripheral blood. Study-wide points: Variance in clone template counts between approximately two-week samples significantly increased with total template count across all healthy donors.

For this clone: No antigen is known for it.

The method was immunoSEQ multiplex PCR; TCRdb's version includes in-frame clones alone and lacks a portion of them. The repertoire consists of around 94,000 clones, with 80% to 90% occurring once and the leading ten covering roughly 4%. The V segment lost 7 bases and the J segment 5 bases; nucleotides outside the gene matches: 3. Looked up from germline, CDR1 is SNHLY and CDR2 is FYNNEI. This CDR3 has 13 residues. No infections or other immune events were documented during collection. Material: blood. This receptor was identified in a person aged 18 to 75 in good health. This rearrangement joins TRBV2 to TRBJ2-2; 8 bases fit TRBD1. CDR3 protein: CASNGQGTGELFF. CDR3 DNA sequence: TGTGCCAGCAATGGACAGGGAACCGGGGAGCTGTTTTTT.